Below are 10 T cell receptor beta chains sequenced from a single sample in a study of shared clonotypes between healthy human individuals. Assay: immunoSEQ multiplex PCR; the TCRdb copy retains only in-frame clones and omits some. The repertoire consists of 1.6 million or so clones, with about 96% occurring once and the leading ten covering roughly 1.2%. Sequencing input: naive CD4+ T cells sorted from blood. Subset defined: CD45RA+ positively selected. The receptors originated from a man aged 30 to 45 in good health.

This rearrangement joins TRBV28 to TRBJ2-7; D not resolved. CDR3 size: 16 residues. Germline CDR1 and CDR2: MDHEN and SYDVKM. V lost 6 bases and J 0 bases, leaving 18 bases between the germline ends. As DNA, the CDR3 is TGTGCCAGCAGGAGTATAAGGCGGACGAGCTCCTACGAGCAGTACTTC. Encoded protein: CASRSIRRTSSYEQYF.

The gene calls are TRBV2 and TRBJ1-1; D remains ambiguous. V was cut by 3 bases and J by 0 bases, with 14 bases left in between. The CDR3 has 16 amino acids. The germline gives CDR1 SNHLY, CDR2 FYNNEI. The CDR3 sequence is CASSEPRGAMNTEAFF. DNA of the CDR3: TGTGCCAGCAGTGAGCCCCGGGGTGCCATGAACACTGAAGCTTTCTTT.

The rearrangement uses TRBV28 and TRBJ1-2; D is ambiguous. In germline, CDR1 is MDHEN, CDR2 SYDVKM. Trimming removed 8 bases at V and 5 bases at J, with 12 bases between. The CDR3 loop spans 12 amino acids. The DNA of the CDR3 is TGTGCCAGCTATGTGGCTGCATATGGCTACACCTTC. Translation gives CASYVAAYGYTF.

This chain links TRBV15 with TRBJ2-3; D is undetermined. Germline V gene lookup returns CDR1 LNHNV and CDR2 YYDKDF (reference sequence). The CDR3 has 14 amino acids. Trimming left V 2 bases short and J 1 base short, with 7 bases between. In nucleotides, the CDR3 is TGTGCCACCAGCAGACCAGGCCGCACAGATACGCAGTATTTT. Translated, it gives CATSRPGRTDTQYF.

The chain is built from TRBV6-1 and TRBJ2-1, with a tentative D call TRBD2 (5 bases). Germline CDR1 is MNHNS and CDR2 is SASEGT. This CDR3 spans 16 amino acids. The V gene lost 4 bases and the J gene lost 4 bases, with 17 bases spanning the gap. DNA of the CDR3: TGTGCCAGCAGTGGCCTCCGTGCGGGTTATTACAATGAGCAGTTCTTC. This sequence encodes CASSGLRAGYYNEQFF.

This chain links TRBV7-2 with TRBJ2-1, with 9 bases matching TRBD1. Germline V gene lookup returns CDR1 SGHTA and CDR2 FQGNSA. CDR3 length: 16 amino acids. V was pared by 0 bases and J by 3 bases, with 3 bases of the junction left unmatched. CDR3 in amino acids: CASSLAGTGHYNEQFF. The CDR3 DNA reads TGTGCCAGCAGCTTAGCAGGGACAGGGCACTACAATGAGCAGTTCTTC.

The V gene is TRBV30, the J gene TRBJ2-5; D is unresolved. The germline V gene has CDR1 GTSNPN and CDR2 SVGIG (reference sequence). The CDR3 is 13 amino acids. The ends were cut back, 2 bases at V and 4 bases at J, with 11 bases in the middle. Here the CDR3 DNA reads TGTGCCTGGAGTATACGGCGCGGAGAGACCCAGTACTTC. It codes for CAWSIRRGETQYF.

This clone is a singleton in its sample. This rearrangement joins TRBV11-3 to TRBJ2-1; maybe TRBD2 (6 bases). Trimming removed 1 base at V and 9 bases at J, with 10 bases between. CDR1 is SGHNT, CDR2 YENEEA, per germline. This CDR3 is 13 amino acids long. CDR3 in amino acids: CASSLGRRGEQFF. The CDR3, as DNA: TGTGCCAGCAGCTTAGGCCGGAGGGGTGAGCAGTTCTTC.

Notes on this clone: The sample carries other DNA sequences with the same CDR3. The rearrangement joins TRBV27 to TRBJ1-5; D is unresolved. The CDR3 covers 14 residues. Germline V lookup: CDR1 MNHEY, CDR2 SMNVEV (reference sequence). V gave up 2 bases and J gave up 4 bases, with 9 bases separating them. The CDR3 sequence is CASSLAGNNQPQHF. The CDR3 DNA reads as TGTGCCAGCAGTTTAGCGGGGAATAATCAGCCCCAGCATTTT.

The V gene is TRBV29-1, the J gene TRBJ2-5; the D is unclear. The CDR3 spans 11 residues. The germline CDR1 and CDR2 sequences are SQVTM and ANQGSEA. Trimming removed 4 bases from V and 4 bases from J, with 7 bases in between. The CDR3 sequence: CSVVVLETQYF. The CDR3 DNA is TGCAGCGTTGTTGTCCTAGAGACCCAGTACTTC.